The 5 T cell receptor beta chains reported below all come from one sample, sequenced in a study of identical twins. Each CDR3 protein is one row after TCRdb ran MiXCR on the 5' RACE reads. This table has more than 200,000 distinct CDR3 sequences, around a tenth appearing once. The sample consisted of memory (CD45RO+) T cells sorted from blood. The receptors derive from a woman younger than 30 in good health.

The rearrangement links TRBV10-2 to TRBJ2-1; TRBD2 is a possible D gene (6 bases). V was trimmed by 4 bases and J by 6 bases, leaving 13 bases between them. The CDR3 length is 14 residues. Germline values: CDR1 WSHSY, CDR2 SAAADI. The CDR3 DNA is TGCGCCAGCAGTGGTGGGAGGATAGCCAATGAGCAGTTCTTC. Its protein is CASSGGRIANEQFF.

This chain connects TRBV6-2 or TRBV6-3 to TRBJ2-1; no clear D gene. The CDR3 sequence is 13 residues long. Germline V lookup: CDR1 MNHEY, CDR2 SVGEGT. V was trimmed by 8 bases and J by 5 bases, leaving 13 bases between them. The CDR3 spells CASLRIQDNEQFF. CDR3 coding DNA: TGTGCCAGCTTGAGGATCCAGGACAATGAGCAGTTCTTC.

This clonotype was detected a few times. The gene calls are TRBV20-1 and TRBJ2-5, with 12 bases lining up with TRBD1. CDR1 and CDR2 (germline): DFQATT, SNEGSKA (reference sequence). The junction had 13 bases not matched to a gene; V was cut back by 5 bases and J by 3 bases. The CDR3 has 17 amino acids. The CDR3 protein is CSAPGQGARKAKETQYF. The CDR3, as DNA: TGCAGTGCTCCGGGACAGGGGGCGCGAAAGGCCAAAGAGACCCAGTACTTC.

At least ten counts were recorded for this clonotype. The chain has TRBV7-9 and TRBJ1-6; tentative D call: TRBD1 (6 bases). The CDR3 is 14 amino acids. V was shortened by 5 bases and J by 7 bases, with 12 bases between the two germline ends. The V gene's germline CDR1 is SEHNR and CDR2 FQNEAQ (reference sequence). The CDR3, as DNA: TGTGCCAGCAGCCCACAGGGTACGAATTCACCCCTCCACTTT. Translated: CASSPQGTNSPLHF.

This clonotype was counted a few times. The chain recombines TRBV5-4 with TRBJ2-1; D is ambiguous. The germline V gene has CDR1 SGHNT and CDR2 YYREEE (reference sequence). The CDR3 is 11 residues long. The V gene lost 2 bases and the J gene lost 9 bases, with 6 bases spanning the gap. The CDR3 protein is CASSLSVEQFF. The CDR3 DNA sequence: TGTGCCAGCAGCTTATCAGTTGAGCAGTTCTTC.